This T cell receptor beta chain was recovered during a study of tumor-infiltrating lymphocytes in primary liver carcinoma (dated by TCRdb to between 2016 and 2019). General notes on the study: Surgical resection was performed in China between 2015 and 2016 on about five patients with histopathologically diagnosed primary liver carcinoma. The study combined TCRbeta repertoire sequencing, expression microarrays and whole-exome sequencing across five regions of each liver tumor, with adjacent normal tissue and blood. Technical replicate repertoires showed high reproducibility, with mean shared-clone rates around 0.9 and correlation coefficients above 0.95. The five patients had tumors staged T1-T3 N0M0, with maximum diameters ranging from roughly 4 to 10 cm. Each sample produced roughly 3.65 to 7.5 million productive TCRbeta reads, and read depth showed no significant difference between tissue types. TCRbeta repertoire sequencing covered 35 specimens from 5 patients: 25 tumor regions, 5 adjacent noncancerous liver tissues and 5 peripheral blood samples. Hepatocellular carcinoma (four) or combined HCC and intrahepatic cholangiocarcinoma (one) was present in the five patients, who were three men and two women aged 30 to 69 years. The full study reports these points: The top 250 clones made up a significantly larger repertoire fraction in tumors than in blood (p = 0.039). With just a handful of patients in the study, the authors point out that the findings should be validated in a larger study. Repertoire overlap was found to be higher between tumor regions (mean approximately 35%) than between tumor-adjacent (about 17%) or tumor-blood (approximately 15%) pairs, consistent with antigen-driven expansion. Only the TCR beta chain was sequenced, so true repertoire diversity is likely underestimated because unpaired alpha chains were not captured. Bulk unsorted samples precluded comparing CD4+ and CD8+ T cell repertoires.

Blood RNA was extracted from unsorted whole blood using TRIzol reagent, and germline DNA was obtained with the DNeasy Blood & Tissue kit. At the time of sampling, the patients were treatment-naive and had chronic HBV infection. Around 3.9 milliliters of peripheral blood were collected into K2EDTA tubes before surgery. In the case of this clonotype: It has no known antigen specificity. Being one base from a much bigger clone, this may be a read error.

TCRbeta-specific cDNA was reverse-transcribed from roughly 500 ng total RNA using a constant-region primer and ProtoScript II reverse transcriptase. TCRbeta libraries were built with three nested multiplex PCR rounds, a slightly modified ARM-PCR procedure. Sample barcodes and Illumina adapters were attached in a final 25-cycle PCR using Deep VentR polymerase. Before sequencing, amplicons between 200 and 500 bp were purified from gel using a QIAquick gel extraction kit. An Illumina HiSeq 2500 was used to sequence the TCRbeta amplicons with 250-bp paired-end reads. Per the authors' processing: Trimmomatic v0.33 was used to quality-trim the reads, and FLASH v1.2.11 was used to merge paired reads so that full CDR3 sequences could be recovered. MiGEC v1.2.1b assigned V, D and J germline segments to the rearranged TCRbeta sequences. VDJtools v1.0.0 computed clonotype statistics and Shannon-Wiener diversity indices. Except for diversity analysis, only the 250 most abundant clonotypes of each sample were used in subsequent analyses to reduce sampling bias. TCRdb's own reprocessing of the public reads used fastp at Q25 and MiXCR and kept productive beta chains. Merged by CDR3 protein, the rows form single entries marked with the most common genes and DNA. The V and J calls come from TCRdb's annotation, not from the publication. This sample is represented by 190,000 or so distinct CDR3 sequences; around 60% of them were singletons. The ten biggest clones cover approximately 6.6% of the sample.

This TCR was recovered from a woman aged 60 to 75 with primary liver carcinoma and hepatitis B virus infection. The sample was peripheral blood.

The nucleotide sequence reads as follows: TGTGCCAGCAGTCCCAGACCCGTAAGACAGGGGGCTGGGCAGACCCAGCATTTT. The encoded protein is CASSPRPVRQGAGQTQHF. The sequence is built from TRBV6-5 and TRBJ1-5, with 10 central nucleotides matching TRBD1. The junction shows trimming of 5 bases on V and 11 bases on J, and the gene matches do not reach 21 bases of it. There are 18 amino acids in the CDR3, from cysteine to phenylalanine inclusive. Left in the record is the CDR3 DNA by itself, 54 bases read in frame from the first base. From a lookup of the germline V gene, CDR1 and CDR2 are MNHEY and SVGAGI.